The 22 T cell receptor beta chains in this list originate from one sample, sequenced in a study of shared clonotypes between healthy human individuals. Some clones are missing from TCRdb's copy, which holds only in-frame ones; the method was immunoSEQ multiplex PCR. This sample yields about 2 million clones, of which roughly 95% are seen a single time; 1.2% belongs to the top ten. Naive-designated CD8 cells lacked CD45RO, were positively enriched for CCR7, and omitted terminally differentiated effector memory CD45RA+ cells. Sequenced sample: naive CD8+ T cells sorted from blood. The receptors shown here come from a man between 18 and 35 years old in good health.

On this clone itself: The sample holds other DNA sequences that translate to the same CDR3. The chain combines TRBV27 with TRBJ2-3; 7 bases are a match to TRBD1. With V trimmed by 2 bases and J by 3 bases, 2 bases remained unmatched. CDR1 is MNHEY and CDR2 is SMNVEV in the germline V gene (reference sequence). The CDR3 has 14 amino acids. The CDR3 loop is CASSLGQVTDTQYF. The CDR3 DNA reads TGTGCCAGCAGTTTAGGACAGGTGACAGATACGCAGTATTTT.

The V gene is TRBV4-3, the J gene TRBJ1-6; no firm D call. The CDR3 runs 17 residues. The V end was cut by 4 bases, the J end by 0 bases, with 13 bases between. CDR1 and CDR2 from the germline V gene are LGHNA and YSLEER. CDR3 sequence: CASSPEGYGSYNSPLHF. The CDR3 DNA is TGCGCCAGCAGCCCTGAGGGATACGGCTCCTATAATTCACCCCTCCACTTT.

V is TRBV18 and J is TRBJ2-5; 7 bases are a match to TRBD1. This CDR3 is built from 17 residues. The germline V gene encodes CDR1 KGHSH and CDR2 LQKENI. The junction had 11 bases not matched to a gene; V was cut back by 3 bases and J by 1 base. CDR3 DNA sequence: TGTGCCAGCTCACCTTCGACTTCCCGGGACAGCCAAGAGACCCAGTACTTC. Translated: CASSPSTSRDSQETQYF.

The chain is built from TRBV7-8 and TRBJ2-5; no clear D gene. TRBJ2-7 matches the DNA end more closely, so the J call is doubtful. CDR3 size: 15 residues. In germline, CDR1 is SGHVS, CDR2 FQNEAQ. The CDR3 region is CASSFDGLFSYEQYF. The CDR3 DNA follows: TGTGCCAGCAGCTTTGACGGCCTTTTCTCCTACGAGCAGTACTTC.

This chain joins TRBV9 and TRBJ2-3, with unresolved D. Between the trimmed V and J ends, which lost 3 bases and 2 bases, there was a span of 16 bases. Germline V lookup: CDR1 SGDLS, CDR2 YYNGEE. The CDR3 runs 16 residues. The CDR3 DNA follows: TGTGCCAGCAGCGACCCGAAGATAGGCATCACAGATACGCAGTATTTT. Translated: CASSDPKIGITDTQYF.

This rearrangement joins TRBV2 to TRBJ2-5; D perhaps matches TRBD2 (6 bases). Deletions cut 3 bases from V and 1 base from J, with 12 bases between. The CDR3 spans 15 residues. Germline V gene data show CDR1 as SNHLY and CDR2 as FYNNEI. This chain's CDR3 is CASSEITTSQETQYF. CDR3 DNA: TGTGCCAGCAGTGAGATTACGACTAGCCAAGAGACCCAGTACTTC.

Turning to this clone: Other DNA sequences in this sample translate to the same CDR3. This chain links TRBV7-9 with TRBJ2-7; TRBD1 aligns across 8 bases. The CDR3 runs to 14 residues. V dropped 4 bases and J dropped 2; count of bases not matched to a gene: 4. Germline V gene data show CDR1 as SEHNR and CDR2 as FQNEAQ (reference sequence). For the CDR3, the DNA is TGTGCCAGCAGCTCCGGGACAGGAACCTACGAGCAGTACTTC. Protein: CASSSGTGTYEQYF.

Details on this clone: The identical CDR3 is also encoded by other nucleotide sequences in the sample. This chain joins TRBV4-1 and TRBJ2-7; unclear D gene. The CDR3 is made up of 13 amino acids. The germline V and J ends were trimmed by 1 base and 2 bases, with 6 bases remaining between them. CDR1 MGHRA and CDR2 YSYEKL come from the germline V gene. CDR3 loop: CASSQGAPYEQYF. CDR3 nucleotides: TGCGCCAGCAGCCAAGGCGCCCCCTACGAGCAGTACTTC.

The genes are TRBV7-9 and TRBJ2-7; D unresolved. CDR1 is SEHNR, CDR2 FQNEAQ, per germline (reference sequence). V was cut by 3 bases and J by 0 bases, with 6 bases left in between. CDR3 length equals 13 residues. DNA for the CDR3: TGTGCCAGCAGCTTCGATCTCTCCTACGAGCAGTACTTC. Encoded protein: CASSFDLSYEQYF. The complete variable domain, with remaining parts taken from reference TRBV7-9 and TRBJ2-7, reads DTGVSQNPRHKITKRGQNVTFRCDPISEHNRLYWYRQTLGQGPEFLTYFQNEAQLEKSRLLSDRFSAERPKGSFSTLEIQRTEQGDSAMYLCASSFDLSYEQYFGPGTRLTVT.

V gene TRBV29-1 combines with J gene TRBJ2-1; maybe TRBD1 (6 bases). V lost 7 bases and J lost 3, with 19 bases in between. Germline-derived CDR1 and CDR2 are SQVTM and ANQGSEA. This CDR3 is 15 amino acids long. As DNA, the CDR3 is TGCAGCGGTCAGTCGATGGGACACGACTACAATGAGCAGTTCTTC. This gives the protein CSGQSMGHDYNEQFF.

The table lists this clone with a count of one. Within the sample, other DNA sequences also encode this same CDR3. This chain uses TRBV6-1 with TRBJ2-7; D is ambiguous. From germline, CDR1 is MNHNS and CDR2 SASEGT. The V end lost 4 bases, the J end lost 4 bases, and 5 bases lay between the germline ends. There are 11 residues in the CDR3. The CDR3: CASSAGYEQYF. The CDR3 coding sequence is TGTGCCAGCAGTGCTGGTTACGAGCAGTACTTC.

This chain uses TRBV19 with TRBJ1-4; 7 positions agree with TRBD1. Germline V gene data show CDR1 as LNHDA and CDR2 as SQIVND (reference sequence). V lost 3 bases and J lost 5; bases outside the gene matches: 3. The CDR3 sequence is 14 residues long. The CDR3 protein is CASSMDRLNEKLFF. The DNA of the CDR3 is TGTGCCAGTAGTATGGACAGGCTGAATGAAAAACTGTTTTTT.

The J gene is TRBJ2-7, the V gene TRBV28, with TRBD1 matching 7 bases. With V trimmed by 5 bases and J by 3 bases, 4 bases remained unmatched. The CDR3 totals 13 residues. Germline V gene data show CDR1 as MDHEN and CDR2 as SYDVKM. In DNA, the CDR3 is TGTGCCAGCAGTCCCGGGACAGACTACGAGCAGTACTTC. Translation: CASSPGTDYEQYF.

This chain uses TRBV10-1 with TRBJ1-2; no clear D gene. V lost 3 bases and J 6 bases, leaving 5 bases between the germline ends. CDR3 size: 11 residues. Germline CDR1 and CDR2: WNHNN and SYGVQD (reference sequence). The CDR3 region is CASSEYNGYTF. The CDR3 nucleotides read TGCGCCAGCAGTGAATACAATGGCTACACCTTC.

This clone was seen once. The CDR3 DNA reads TGTGCCAGCACCTCGGGTTGGGATGAGCAGTTCTTC. This codes for CASTSGWDEQFF. This rearrangement joins TRBV13 to TRBJ2-1, with no clear D. CDR3 size: 12 residues. Germline CDR1 is PRHDT and CDR2 is FYEKMQ (reference sequence). The V and J ends lost 7 bases and 8 bases respectively, with 12 bases between them.

The chain has TRBV27 and TRBJ2-7; TRBD2 matches 8 bases. The junction had 10 bases not matched to a gene; V was cut back by 3 bases and J by 3 bases. Germline V gene data show CDR1 as MNHEY and CDR2 as SMNVEV (reference sequence). The CDR3 totals 16 residues. The CDR3 here is CASSFSGGSGVYEQYF. The CDR3 bases are TGTGCCAGCAGTTTCTCGGGAGGGAGCGGGGTCTACGAGCAGTACTTC.

V is TRBV27 and J is TRBJ2-5; TRBD1 matches 11 bases. The CDR3 totals 17 residues. The V segment lost 3 bases and the J segment 5 bases; nucleotides outside the gene matches: 11. Germline V gives CDR1 MNHEY, CDR2 SMNVEV (reference sequence). This CDR3 reads CASSFLTGQGVGETQYF. The CDR3 DNA is TGTGCCAGCAGTTTTTTGACGGGACAGGGGGTTGGGGAGACCCAGTACTTC.

Concerning this clone itself: This CDR3 is also generated by other DNA sequences in the sample. The chain links TRBV10-3 to TRBJ1-2, with 8 bases identical to TRBD1. The CDR3 is 15 amino acids. V dropped 2 bases and J dropped 0; count of bases not matched to a gene: 2. Germline V gene lookup returns CDR1 ENHRY and CDR2 SYGVKD. The CDR3: CAISEGQGANYGYTF. In DNA, the CDR3 is TGTGCCATCAGTGAGGGACAGGGAGCTAACTATGGCTACACCTTC.

In DNA form, the CDR3 reads TGTGCCAGCAGTTACAGGGGGCTTAGGGGCGAGCAGTACTTC. Translating gives CASSYRGLRGEQYF. This sequence joins TRBV28 and TRBJ2-7; TRBD1 aligns across 9 bases. The junction had 7 bases not matched to a gene; V was cut back by 4 bases and J by 6 bases. The CDR3 contains 14 residues. Per the germline V gene, CDR1 is MDHEN and CDR2 is SYDVKM.

The chain couples TRBV5-4 to TRBJ1-6, with D possibly TRBD1 on 6 matching bases. Trimming stripped 4 bases from V and 0 bases from J, with 14 bases between. Looked up from germline, CDR1 is SGHNT and CDR2 is YYREEE (reference sequence). This CDR3 contains 17 residues. CDR3 sequence: CASSAGHSSSYNSPLHF. DNA for the CDR3: TGTGCCAGCAGCGCGGGACACTCGAGCTCCTATAATTCACCCCTCCACTTT.

This sequence joins TRBV6-1 and TRBJ1-5; no firm D call. Between the trimmed V and J ends, which lost 4 bases and 0 bases, there was a span of 16 bases. Per the germline V gene, CDR1 is MNHNS and CDR2 is SASEGT. The CDR3 is 17 residues long. Here the CDR3 reads CASSVEPTTDSNQPQHF. The CDR3 DNA follows: TGTGCCAGCAGTGTGGAGCCCACTACAGATAGCAATCAGCCCCAGCATTTT.

This chain joins TRBV27 and TRBJ2-7; 7 nucleotides line up with TRBD1. The V gene's germline CDR1 is MNHEY and CDR2 SMNVEV (reference sequence). This CDR3 has 13 residues. Unmatched junction bases numbered 9, after V lost 7 bases and J lost 6 bases. This CDR3 is CASTPGGLGEQYF. CDR3 bases: TGTGCCAGCACCCCAGGGGGTTTAGGCGAGCAGTACTTC.